A selection of T cell receptor beta chains follows, all from one sample in a study of shared clonotypes between healthy human individuals. Method: immunoSEQ multiplex PCR; TCRdb's copy keeps in-frame clones and lacks some. Of more than 2,000,000 clones in the sample, approximately 90% were seen once. The sequenced material came from naive CD4+ T cells sorted from blood. Receptors were obtained from a man aged 18-30 years in good health. Each CDR3 is given with its conserved first and last residue. Each record gives: CDR3 DNA, CDR3 protein, D gene, V gene, J gene, clone size. A D gene is named only where the DNA matches it firmly. Clone sizes are given selectively: once, few, many, or a class where the clone is expanded.

CDR3nt: TGTGCCAGCAGACTTCAACAGGGGGCGGGGGATACGCAGTATTTT; CDR3aa: CASRLQQGAGDTQYF; d_gene: TRBD1; v_gene: TRBV6-1; j_gene: TRBJ2-3; abundance: NA
CDR3nt: TGTGCCAGCAGCAAATTCTGGACGAAAGATCAGCCCCAGCATTTT; CDR3aa: CASSKFWTKDQPQHF; d_gene: NA; v_gene: TRBV21-1; j_gene: TRBJ1-5; abundance: NA
CDR3nt: TGTGCCAGCAGTCGGGACCAAACTAATGAAAAACTGTTTTTT; CDR3aa: CASSRDQTNEKLFF; d_gene: NA; v_gene: TRBV5-4; j_gene: TRBJ1-4; abundance: once
CDR3nt: TGTGCCACGGCCCAAAGACAGGGGAAGAGTGCAGATACGCAGTATTTT; CDR3aa: CATAQRQGKSADTQYF; d_gene: TRBD1; v_gene: TRBV18; j_gene: TRBJ2-3; abundance: NA
CDR3nt: TGTGCCAGCAGTTACCGGTCGGGAGGGGGGGATGAGCAGTTCTTC; CDR3aa: CASSYRSGGGDEQFF; d_gene: TRBD2; v_gene: TRBV7-2; j_gene: TRBJ2-1; abundance: NA
CDR3nt: TGTGCCAGCAGCTTAAACGGGGGGCCCACAGATACGCAGTATTTT; CDR3aa: CASSLNGGPTDTQYF; d_gene: NA; v_gene: TRBV11-3; j_gene: TRBJ2-3; abundance: NA
CDR3nt: TGTGCCAGTACACAGGGGGCTGGAGGTTGGAGCGCCATATATTTT; CDR3aa: CASTQGAGGWSAIYF; d_gene: TRBD1; v_gene: TRBV19; j_gene: TRBJ1-3; abundance: NA
CDR3nt: TGTGCCTGTCGAAACGAGAGGGCTAGCGGGAAATACGAGCAGTACTTC; CDR3aa: CACRNERASGKYEQYF; d_gene: TRBD2; v_gene: TRBV30; j_gene: TRBJ2-7; abundance: NA
CDR3nt: TGCGCCAGCAGCCCTAGTGGGCGGGACGCAGATACGCAGTATTTT; CDR3aa: CASSPSGRDADTQYF; d_gene: NA; v_gene: TRBV5-1; j_gene: TRBJ2-3; abundance: NA
CDR3nt: TGTGCCATCAGTTCATCGGGAGACCAGCCCCAGCATTTT; CDR3aa: CAISSSGDQPQHF; d_gene: NA; v_gene: TRBV10-3; j_gene: TRBJ1-5; abundance: NA
CDR3nt: TGTGCTAGTGGCCGCTCTGGGGCCAACGTCCTGACTTTC; CDR3aa: CASGRSGANVLTF; d_gene: NA; v_gene: TRBV12-5; j_gene: TRBJ2-6; abundance: NA
CDR3nt: TGCGCCAGCAGTGCGACGGGTGGGGCCAACGTCCTGACTTTC; CDR3aa: CASSATGGANVLTF; d_gene: NA; v_gene: TRBV10-2; j_gene: TRBJ2-6; abundance: NA
CDR3nt: TGTGCCTGGAGTGAGCGACAGTATACGCAGTATTTT; CDR3aa: CAWSERQYTQYF; d_gene: NA; v_gene: TRBV30; j_gene: TRBJ2-3; abundance: NA